Here is one T cell receptor beta chain with its context. This table comes from immunoSEQ multiplex PCR, and its TCRdb copy is limited to in-frame clones, with some not included. The repertoire holds 150,000 or so clones, with more than 85% as singletons. The data were obtained in a study of T cell responses to AZD1222 COVID-19 vaccine. The origin of this receptor is an adult who received the AZD1222 COVID-19 vaccine. The input for sequencing was peripheral blood, taken 28 days after the second AZD1222 dose.

The CDR3 DNA reads TGTGCCAGCAGCTTCTGGACAGGGGGCAGGGAGACCCAGTACTTC. Its translation is CASSFWTGGRETQYF. The chain uses TRBV7-9 and TRBJ2-5; the match to TRBD1 covers 11 bases. The CDR3 is made up of 15 amino acids. Trimming removed 3 bases from V and 5 bases from J; junction bases left unmatched: 5. Per the germline V gene, CDR1 is SEHNR and CDR2 is FQNEAQ (reference sequence). The full variable domain, its missing parts supplied by reference TRBV7-9 and TRBJ2-5, is DTGVSQNPRHKITKRGQNVTFRCDPISEHNRLYWYRQTLGQGPEFLTYFQNEAQLEKSRLLSDRFSAERPKGSFSTLEIQRTEQGDSAMYLCASSFWTGGRETQYFGPGTRLLVL.